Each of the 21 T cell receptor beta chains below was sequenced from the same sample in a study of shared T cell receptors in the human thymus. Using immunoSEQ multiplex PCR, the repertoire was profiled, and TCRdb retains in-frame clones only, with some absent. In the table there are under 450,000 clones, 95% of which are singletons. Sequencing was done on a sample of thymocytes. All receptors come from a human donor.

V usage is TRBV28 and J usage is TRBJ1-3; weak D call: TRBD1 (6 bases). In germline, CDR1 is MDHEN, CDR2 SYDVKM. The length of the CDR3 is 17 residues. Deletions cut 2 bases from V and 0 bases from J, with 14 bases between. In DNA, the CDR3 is TGTGCCAGCAGTTTAATCATAGGGGGGATCTCTGGAAACACCATATATTTT. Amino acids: CASSLIIGGISGNTIYF.

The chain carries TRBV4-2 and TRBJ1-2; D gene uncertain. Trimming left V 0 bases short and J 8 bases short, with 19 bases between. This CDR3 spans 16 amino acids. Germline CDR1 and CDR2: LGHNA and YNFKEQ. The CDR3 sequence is CASSQEPLGQDGGYTF. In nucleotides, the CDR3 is TGTGCCAGCAGCCAAGAGCCCCTTGGTCAGGACGGGGGCTACACCTTC.

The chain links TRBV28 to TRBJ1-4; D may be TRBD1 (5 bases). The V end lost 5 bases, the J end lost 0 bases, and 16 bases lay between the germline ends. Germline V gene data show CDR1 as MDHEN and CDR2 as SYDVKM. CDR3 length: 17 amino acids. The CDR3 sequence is CASSPTGTEATNEKLFF. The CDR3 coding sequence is TGTGCCAGCAGTCCAACAGGTACTGAGGCAACTAATGAAAAACTGTTTTTT.

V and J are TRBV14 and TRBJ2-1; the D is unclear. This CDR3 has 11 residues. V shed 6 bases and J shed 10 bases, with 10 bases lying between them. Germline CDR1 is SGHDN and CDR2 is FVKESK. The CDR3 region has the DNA TGTGCCAGCAGAAGGGAAAACGAGCAGTTCTTC. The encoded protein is CASRRENEQFF.

Written as DNA, the CDR3 is TGTGCCAGCAGCTTAGGTAGCGGGAGGGCCGATGAGCAGTTCTTC. This codes for CASSLGSGRADEQFF. This sequence joins TRBV11-2 and TRBJ2-1, with TRBD2 matching 11 bases. The CDR3 runs 15 residues. Germline V gene lookup returns CDR1 SGHAT and CDR2 FQNNGV. The junction had 4 bases not matched to a gene; V was cut back by 1 base and J by 8 bases. Full variable domain (remainder filled in from reference TRBV11-2 and TRBJ2-1): EAGVAQSPRYKIIEKRQSVAFWCNPISGHATLYWYQQILGQGPKLLIQFQNNGVVDDSQLPKDRFSAERLKGVDSTLKIQPAKLEDSAVYLCASSLGSGRADEQFFGPGTRLTVL.

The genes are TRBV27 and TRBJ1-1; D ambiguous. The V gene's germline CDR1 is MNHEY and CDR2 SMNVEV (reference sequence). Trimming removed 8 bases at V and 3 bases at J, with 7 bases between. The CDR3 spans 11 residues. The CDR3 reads CASGSHTEAFF. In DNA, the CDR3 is TGTGCCAGCGGATCCCACACTGAAGCTTTCTTT.

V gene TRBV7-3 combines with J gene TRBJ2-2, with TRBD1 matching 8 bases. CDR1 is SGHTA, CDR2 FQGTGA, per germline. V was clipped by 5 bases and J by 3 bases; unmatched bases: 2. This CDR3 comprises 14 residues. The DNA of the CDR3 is TGTGCCAGCAGCCGGACAGGGCACACCGGGGAGCTGTTTTTT. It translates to CASSRTGHTGELFF.

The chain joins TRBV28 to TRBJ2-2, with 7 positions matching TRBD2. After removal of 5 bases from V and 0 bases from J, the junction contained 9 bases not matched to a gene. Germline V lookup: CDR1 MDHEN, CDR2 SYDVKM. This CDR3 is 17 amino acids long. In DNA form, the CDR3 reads TGTGCCAGCAGTAGGGATAGCGGGCACCCGAACACCGGGGAGCTGTTTTTT. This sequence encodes CASSRDSGHPNTGELFF.

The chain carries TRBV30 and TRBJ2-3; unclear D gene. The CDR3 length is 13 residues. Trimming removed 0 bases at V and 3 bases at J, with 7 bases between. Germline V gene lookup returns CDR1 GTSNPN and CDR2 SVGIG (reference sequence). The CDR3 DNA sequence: TGTGCCTGGAGTGTGGCGGATACAGATACGCAGTATTTT. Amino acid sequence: CAWSVADTDTQYF.

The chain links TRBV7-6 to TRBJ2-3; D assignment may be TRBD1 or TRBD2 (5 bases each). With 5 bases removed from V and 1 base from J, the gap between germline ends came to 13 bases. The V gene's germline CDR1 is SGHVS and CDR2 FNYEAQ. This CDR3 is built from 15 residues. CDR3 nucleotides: TGTGCCAGCAGCACAAAGTTGGGGGGCACAGATACGCAGTATTTT. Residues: CASSTKLGGTDTQYF.

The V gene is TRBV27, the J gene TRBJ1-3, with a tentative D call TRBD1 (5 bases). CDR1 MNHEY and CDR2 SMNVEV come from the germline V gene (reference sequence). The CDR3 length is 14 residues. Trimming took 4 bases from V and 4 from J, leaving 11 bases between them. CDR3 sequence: CASSSGHVGNTIYF. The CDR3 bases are TGTGCCAGCAGTTCAGGACATGTCGGAAACACCATATATTTT.

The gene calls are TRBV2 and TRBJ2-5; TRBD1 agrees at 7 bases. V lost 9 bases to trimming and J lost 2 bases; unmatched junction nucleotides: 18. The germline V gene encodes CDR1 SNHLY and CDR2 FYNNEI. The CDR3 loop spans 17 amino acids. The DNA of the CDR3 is TGTGCCAGAGACAGGGACGGGGCCAAACGGGATCAAGAGACCCAGTACTTC. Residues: CARDRDGAKRDQETQYF.

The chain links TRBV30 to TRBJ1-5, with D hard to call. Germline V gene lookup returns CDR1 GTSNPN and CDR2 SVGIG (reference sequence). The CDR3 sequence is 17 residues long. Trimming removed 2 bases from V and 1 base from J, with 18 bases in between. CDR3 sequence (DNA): TGTGCCTGGAGTCCCCCGTCAGTCCCAATCAGCAATCAGCCCCAGCATTTT. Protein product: CAWSPPSVPISNQPQHF.

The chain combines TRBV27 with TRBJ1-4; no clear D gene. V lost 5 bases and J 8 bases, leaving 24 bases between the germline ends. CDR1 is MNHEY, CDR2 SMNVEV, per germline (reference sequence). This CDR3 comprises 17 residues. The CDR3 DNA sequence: TGTGCCAGCAGTACCGTTTTTGGGCCCGCCCGTAAGGAAAAACTGTTTTTT. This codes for CASSTVFGPARKEKLFF.

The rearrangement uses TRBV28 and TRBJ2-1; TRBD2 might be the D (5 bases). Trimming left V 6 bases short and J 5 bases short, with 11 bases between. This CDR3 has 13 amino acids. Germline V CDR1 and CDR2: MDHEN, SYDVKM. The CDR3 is CASRLQTNNEQFF. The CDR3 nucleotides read TGTGCCAGCAGATTACAGACTAACAATGAGCAGTTCTTC.

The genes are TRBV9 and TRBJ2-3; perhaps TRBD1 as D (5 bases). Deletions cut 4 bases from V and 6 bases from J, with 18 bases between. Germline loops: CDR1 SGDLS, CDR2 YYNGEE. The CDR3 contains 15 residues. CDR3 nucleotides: TGTGCCAGCAGCCCACACAGGTGGCAGCTTGATACGCAGTATTTT. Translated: CASSPHRWQLDTQYF.

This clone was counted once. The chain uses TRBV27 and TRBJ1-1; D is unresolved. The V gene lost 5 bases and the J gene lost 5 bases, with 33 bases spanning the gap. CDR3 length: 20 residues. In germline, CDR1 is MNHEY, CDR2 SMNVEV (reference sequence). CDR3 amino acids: CASSPVPPNAIDGRHTEAFF. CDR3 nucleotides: TGTGCCAGCAGTCCTGTCCCTCCGAATGCGATAGACGGCAGGCATACTGAAGCTTTCTTT.

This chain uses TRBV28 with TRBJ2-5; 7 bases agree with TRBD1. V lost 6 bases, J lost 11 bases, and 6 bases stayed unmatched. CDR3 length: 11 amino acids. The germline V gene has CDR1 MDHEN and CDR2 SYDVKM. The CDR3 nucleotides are TGTGCCAGCAGCGAAGGGGGCTTGCAGTACTTC. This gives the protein CASSEGGLQYF.

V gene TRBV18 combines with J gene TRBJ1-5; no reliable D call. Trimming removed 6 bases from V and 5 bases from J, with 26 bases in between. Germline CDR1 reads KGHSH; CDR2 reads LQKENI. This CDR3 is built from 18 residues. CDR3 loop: CASSPDPPSPRADQPQHF. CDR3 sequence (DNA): TGTGCCAGCTCTCCCGACCCCCCGTCTCCGAGAGCTGATCAGCCCCAGCATTTT.

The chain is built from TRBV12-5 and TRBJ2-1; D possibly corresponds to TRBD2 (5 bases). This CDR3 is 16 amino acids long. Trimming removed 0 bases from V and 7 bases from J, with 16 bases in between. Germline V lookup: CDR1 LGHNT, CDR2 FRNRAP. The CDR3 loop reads CASGLVAEAPPNEQFF. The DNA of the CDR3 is TGTGCTAGTGGTTTGGTGGCGGAGGCCCCGCCGAATGAGCAGTTCTTC.

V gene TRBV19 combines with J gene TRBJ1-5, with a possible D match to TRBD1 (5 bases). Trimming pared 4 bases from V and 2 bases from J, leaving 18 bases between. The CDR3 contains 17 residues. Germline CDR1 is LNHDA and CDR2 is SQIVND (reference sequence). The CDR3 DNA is TGTGCCAGTAGTAGCTGGGGGAGGATTAGGGGCAATCAGCCCCAGCATTTT. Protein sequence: CASSSWGRIRGNQPQHF.